This TCR beta chain was documented in a study of blood T cell repertoires in COVID-19. Per the study methods: Cell counts per sample came from amplifying reference gene primers. The table came from immunoSEQ multiplex PCR; TCRdb's copy has only in-frame clones and leaves some out. V, J and clone size reflect that table, while D and trimming were determined from the DNA. The table has 300,000 or so clones, roughly 90% seen once. Looked up from germline, CDR1 is SGHTS and CDR2 is YDEGEE. The CDR3 spans 15 residues. Losses at the gene ends were 3 bases for V and 2 bases for J; bases not matched to a gene: 7.

The sequenced material came from peripheral blood. V and J are TRBV5-8 and TRBJ1-2; 7 positions agree with TRBD1. The TCR sequence derives from a woman aged 25 to 45 with COVID-19, enrolled during active disease. CDR3 nucleotides: TGTGCCAGCAGCTCCCGCACGACAGGGAACTATGGCTACACCTTC. It yields the protein CASSSRTTGNYGYTF.